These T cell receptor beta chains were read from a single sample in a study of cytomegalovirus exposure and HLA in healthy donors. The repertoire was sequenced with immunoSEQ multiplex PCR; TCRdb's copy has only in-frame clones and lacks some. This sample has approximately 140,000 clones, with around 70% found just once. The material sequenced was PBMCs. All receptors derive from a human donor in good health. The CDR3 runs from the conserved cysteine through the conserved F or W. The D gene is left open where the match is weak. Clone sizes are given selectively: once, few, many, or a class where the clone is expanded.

TGTGCCAGTAGTATAGGATTGGGGCGCTGGGGGGGGTACGACACTGAAGCTTTCTTT	CASSIGLGRWGGYDTEAFF	TRBJ1-1	few	TRBV19	.
TGTGCCAGCAGCCCAGGACAGGGGGAGTCTGGAAACACCATATATTTT	CASSPGQGESGNTIYF	TRBJ1-3	medium-sized	TRBV11-3	TRBD1
TGCGCCAGCATAGGGACAGGAGAAACTAACTATGGCTACACCTTC	CASIGTGETNYGYTF	TRBJ1-2	.	TRBV10-2	TRBD1
TGTGCCAGCAGCCGGGGACAGGCCTCCTACGAGCAGTACTTC	CASSRGQASYEQYF	TRBJ2-7	.	TRBV28	TRBD1
TGTGCCAGCAGCCCCCGCGTCCCACAGTACTATGGCTACACCTTC	CASSPRVPQYYGYTF	TRBJ1-2	.	TRBV6-6	.
TGTGCCAGCAGGCGACTAGCGGGAGGAGGCACAGATACGCAGTATTTT	CASRRLAGGGTDTQYF	TRBJ2-3	.	TRBV2	TRBD2
TGTGCCAGCAGTTACTACAGGGAATATGGCTACACCTTC	CASSYYREYGYTF	TRBJ1-2	.	TRBV27	.
TGTGCCAGCAGCCCCAGCAGGCGAACAAGAGTTTTGGAGCAGTACTTC	CASSPSRRTRVLEQYF	TRBJ2-7	.	TRBV7-8	.
TGCGCCAGCAGCTTGGGTAGCGGGGGGGCCCTAGATACGCAGTATTTT	CASSLGSGGALDTQYF	TRBJ2-3	.	TRBV5-1	TRBD2
TGTGCCAGCAGCTTCTCCACTGAAGCTTTCTTT	CASSFSTEAFF	TRBJ1-1	.	TRBV7-2	.
TGTGCCAGCAGTGAATCTGCTGGACAGGGGTACTATGGCTACACCTTC	CASSESAGQGYYGYTF	TRBJ1-2	few	TRBV25-1	TRBD1
TGTGCCAGCAGTTTATTCCCCCCGGGACAGGGGTTCTACGAGCAGTACTTC	CASSLFPPGQGFYEQYF	TRBJ2-7	.	TRBV27	TRBD1
TGTTCCAGCCAAACCCCTAGCGGGGGCGCGAACACCGGGGAGCTGTTTTTT	CSSQTPSGGANTGELFF	TRBJ2-2	.	TRBV7-9	TRBD2
TGTGCCAGCAGCTTAGGCCAGGGGACCTCCTACGAGCAGTACTTC	CASSLGQGTSYEQYF	TRBJ2-7	.	TRBV7-6	.
TGTGCCAGCAGCTTCATCCAGGGGGGATCTGGAAACACCATATATTTT	CASSFIQGGSGNTIYF	TRBJ1-3	.	TRBV5-6	TRBD1
TGTGCCAGTAGTATAGGTCCTAGCGGGACCCTCTACGAGCAGTACTTC	CASSIGPSGTLYEQYF	TRBJ2-7	.	TRBV19	TRBD2
TGTGCCAGCAATCTGCCTGATGATAGCAGCTATGGCTACACCTTC	CASNLPDDSSYGYTF	TRBJ1-2	.	TRBV28	.
TGCGCCAGCAGCCAAGGACAGCTACCCTCCTACGAGCAGTACTTC	CASSQGQLPSYEQYF	TRBJ2-7	.	TRBV4-1	.
TGCGCCAGCAGCTTGGTATTAGCGGATAGCACAGATACGCAGTATTTT	CASSLVLADSTDTQYF	TRBJ2-3	.	TRBV5-1	.
TGTGCCAGCAGCTCCAGGTATACGCAGTATTTT	CASSSRYTQYF	TRBJ2-3	.	TRBV5-4	.
TGTGCCAGCAGTCCACCGGACAGGGACAGGGAGACCCAGTACTTC	CASSPPDRDRETQYF	TRBJ2-5	few	TRBV27	TRBD1
TGTGCCTGGAGTGTGAAGTGGAGGGGAACTGAAGCTTTCTTT	CAWSVKWRGTEAFF	TRBJ1-1	.	TRBV30	.
TGTGCCAGCAGCCACAGTCCCGGCTCTGGAAACACCATATATTTT	CASSHSPGSGNTIYF	TRBJ1-3	.	TRBV5-4	.
TGTGCCAGCAGCTCACTCAGCCCGTGGGGGCTGAAGGATGGTGGCTACACCTTC	CASSSLSPWGLKDGGYTF	TRBJ1-2	few	TRBV7-2	.
TGCGCCAGCAGCCAAGATCCCACAGGGCCCAACACTGAAGCTTTCTTT	CASSQDPTGPNTEAFF	TRBJ1-1	.	TRBV4-3	.
TGTGCCAGCAGCTTAGCGAGGGACAGGCGAGTGGAGACCCAGTACTTC	CASSLARDRRVETQYF	TRBJ2-5	few	TRBV11-1	TRBD1
TGCGCCAGCAGCTACCAGGGGGCTCAATCGGAGACCCAGTACTTC	CASSYQGAQSETQYF	TRBJ2-5	.	TRBV5-1	TRBD1
TGTGCCAGCAGCTCCTCCGGGACTAGGGGTTCTGAGACCCAGTACTTC	CASSSSGTRGSETQYF	TRBJ2-5	.	TRBV7-2	TRBD2
TGCGCCAGCAGAGGGGACCAAGAGACCCAGTACTTC	CASRGDQETQYF	TRBJ2-5	.	TRBV5-1	.
TGTGCCAGCAGCGGCCGTTTCGGGGGGGTCCAAGAGACCCAGTACTTC	CASSGRFGGVQETQYF	TRBJ2-5	.	TRBV7-8	TRBD2
TGTGCCAGCAGCGTAGTGGCTAGCGGGAGCTTCGACAATGAGCAGTTCTTC	CASSVVASGSFDNEQFF	TRBJ2-1	.	TRBV9	TRBD2